This TCR beta chain was captured in a study of blood T cell repertoires in COVID-19. Study context: Donors in the United States, Italy and Spain gave samples during acute or convalescent COVID-19.

This table comes from immunoSEQ multiplex PCR, and its TCRdb copy is limited to in-frame clones, with some not included. The sample has over 30,000 clones; about four fifths are singletons. V was shortened by 6 bases and J by 6 bases, with 14 bases between the two germline ends. The CDR3 contains 14 residues. CDR1 is MDHEN, CDR2 SYDVKM, per germline. The sequencing input was peripheral blood. The chain uses TRBV28 and TRBJ1-4, with D possibly being TRBD1 (6 bases). The receptor's source is a man in his fifties or sixties with acute or convalescent COVID-19. CDR3 sequence (DNA): TGTGCCAGCAGGACGGGACATGGACATGAAAAACTGTTTTTT. The encoded protein is CASRTGHGHEKLFF.